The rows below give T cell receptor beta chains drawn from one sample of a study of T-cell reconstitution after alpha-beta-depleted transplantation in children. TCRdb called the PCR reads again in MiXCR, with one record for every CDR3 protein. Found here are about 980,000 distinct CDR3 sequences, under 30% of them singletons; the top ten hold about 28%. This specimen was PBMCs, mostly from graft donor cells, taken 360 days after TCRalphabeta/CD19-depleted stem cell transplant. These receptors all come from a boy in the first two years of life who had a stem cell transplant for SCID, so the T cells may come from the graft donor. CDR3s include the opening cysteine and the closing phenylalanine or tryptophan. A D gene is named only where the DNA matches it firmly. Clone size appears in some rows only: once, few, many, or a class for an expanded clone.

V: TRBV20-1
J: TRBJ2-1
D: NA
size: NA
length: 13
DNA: TGCAGTGCTAGATACTACAGAGACAATGAGCAGTTCTTC
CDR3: CSARYYRDNEQFF

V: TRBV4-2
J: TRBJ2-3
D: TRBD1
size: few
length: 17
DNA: TGTGCCAGCAGCCAAGGCGAGGGGGCGGTAGAAAAAGATACGCAGTATTTT
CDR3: CASSQGEGAVEKDTQYF

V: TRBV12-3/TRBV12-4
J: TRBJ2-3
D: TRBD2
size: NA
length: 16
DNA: TGTGCCAGCAGTTTCCTAGCGGGGAGCCGCACAGATACGCAGTATTTT
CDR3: CASSFLAGSRTDTQYF

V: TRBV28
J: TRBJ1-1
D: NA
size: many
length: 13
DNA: TGTGCCAGCAGTTCAGCGGGGAACACTGAAGCTTTCTTT
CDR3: CASSSAGNTEAFF

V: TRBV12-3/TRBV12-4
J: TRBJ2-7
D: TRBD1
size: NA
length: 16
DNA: TGTGCCAGCAGTTTAGCCGGACAGGGTCCGACCTACGAGCAGTACTTC
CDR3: CASSLAGQGPTYEQYF

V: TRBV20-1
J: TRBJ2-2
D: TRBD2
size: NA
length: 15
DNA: TGCAGTGCTAGTCGTAGCGGGGGGGCTGGCGGGGAGCTGTTTTTT
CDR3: CSASRSGGAGGELFF

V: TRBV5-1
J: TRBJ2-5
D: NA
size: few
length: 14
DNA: TGCGCCAGCAGCTGGCGGACACTTCAAGAGACCCAGTACTTC
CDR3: CASSWRTLQETQYF

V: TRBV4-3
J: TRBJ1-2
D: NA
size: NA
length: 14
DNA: TGCGCCAGCAGCCAAGATGTTTCGTCCTGGGGCTACACCTTC
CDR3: CASSQDVSSWGYTF

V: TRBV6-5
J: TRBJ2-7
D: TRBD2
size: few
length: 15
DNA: TGTGCCAGCAGTTCCCCCCGACGGGGGGAGTACGAGCAGTACTTC
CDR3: CASSSPRRGEYEQYF

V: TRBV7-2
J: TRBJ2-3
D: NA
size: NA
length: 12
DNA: TGTGCCAGCGCACCCGGCACAGATACGCAGTATTTT
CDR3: CASAPGTDTQYF

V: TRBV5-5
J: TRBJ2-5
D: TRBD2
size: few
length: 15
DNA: TGTGCCAGCAGCTTCAGCGGGGCTCGAGGGGAGACCCAGTACTTC
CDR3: CASSFSGARGETQYF

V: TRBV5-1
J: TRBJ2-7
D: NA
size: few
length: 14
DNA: TGCGCCAGCAGCTTGGGGGGAGTTTTCGACGAGCAGTACTTC
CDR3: CASSLGGVFDEQYF

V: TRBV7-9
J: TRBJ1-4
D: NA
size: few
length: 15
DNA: TGTGCCAGCAGCGGAGGGGACGACGGCGGGGAAAAACTGTTTTTT
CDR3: CASSGGDDGGEKLFF

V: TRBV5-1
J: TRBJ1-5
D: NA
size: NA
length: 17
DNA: TGCGCCAGCAGCTTGGGCCCAATGATCAATAGCAATCAGCCCCAGCATTTT
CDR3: CASSLGPMINSNQPQHF

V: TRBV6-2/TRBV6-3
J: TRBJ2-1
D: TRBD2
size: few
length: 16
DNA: TGTGCCAGCAGTTCGCATGAGGCTAGCGGGTACAATGAGCAGTTCTTC
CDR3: CASSSHEASGYNEQFF

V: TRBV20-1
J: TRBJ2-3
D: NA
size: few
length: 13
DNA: TGCAGTGCCCCGCCGGGCTGCACAGATACGCAGTATTTT
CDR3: CSAPPGCTDTQYF

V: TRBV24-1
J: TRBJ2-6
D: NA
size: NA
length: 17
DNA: TGTGCCACCAGTGTTGGCAGGTCCGACTCTGGGGCCAACGTCCTGACTTTC
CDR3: CATSVGRSDSGANVLTF

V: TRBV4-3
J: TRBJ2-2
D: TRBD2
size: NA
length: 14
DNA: TGCGCCAGCAGCCAAGGGCGGGGACTACGGGAGCTGTTTTTT
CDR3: CASSQGRGLRELFF

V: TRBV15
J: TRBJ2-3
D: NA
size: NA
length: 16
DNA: TGTGCCACCAGCAGGACCCGGGGGGCTTCCACAGATACGCAGTATTTT
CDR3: CATSRTRGASTDTQYF

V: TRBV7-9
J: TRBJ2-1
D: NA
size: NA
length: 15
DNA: TGTGCCAGCAGTCCCCGGAGCGTAGGTCGGAATGAGCAGTTCTTC
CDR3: CASSPRSVGRNEQFF

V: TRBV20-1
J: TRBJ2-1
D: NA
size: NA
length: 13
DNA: TGCAGTTGCCAGGGGCCCCTCTACAATGAGCAGTTCTTC
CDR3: CSCQGPLYNEQFF

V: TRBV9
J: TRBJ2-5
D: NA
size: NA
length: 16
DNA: TGTGCCAGCAGCCAAGGGCCGGGAAGGGTAGTGCGGGCCCAGTACTTC
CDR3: CASSQGPGRVVRAQYF

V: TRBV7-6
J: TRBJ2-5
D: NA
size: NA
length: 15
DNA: TGTGCCAGCAGCTTAGGGACCGATAAGGTGCAGACCCAGTACTTC
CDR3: CASSLGTDKVQTQYF

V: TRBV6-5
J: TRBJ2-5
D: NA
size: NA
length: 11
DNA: TGTGCCAGCCTTAAACGGGGGACCCAGTACTTC
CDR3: CASLKRGTQYF

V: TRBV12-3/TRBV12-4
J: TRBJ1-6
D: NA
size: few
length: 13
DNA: TGTGCCAGCCACAGCGCGGCCAATTCACCCCTCCACTTT
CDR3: CASHSAANSPLHF

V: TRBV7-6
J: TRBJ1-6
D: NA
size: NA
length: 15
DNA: TGTGCCAGCAGCTTAGTTCCGCAGGGAGGCTCACCCCTCCACTTT
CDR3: CASSLVPQGGSPLHF

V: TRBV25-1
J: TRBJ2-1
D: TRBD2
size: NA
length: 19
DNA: TGTGCCAGCAGTGAAGGGTGGCGGGGGGTCCCCATGTCCTACAATGAGCAGTTCTTC
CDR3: CASSEGWRGVPMSYNEQFF

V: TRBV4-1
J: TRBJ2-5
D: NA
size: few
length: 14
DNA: TGCGCCAGCAGCCAAGAACATTTAGAAGAGACCCAGTACTTC
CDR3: CASSQEHLEETQYF

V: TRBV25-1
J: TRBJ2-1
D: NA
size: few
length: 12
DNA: TGTGCCAGCAGTGATTGGTACAATGAGCAGTTCTTC
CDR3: CASSDWYNEQFF

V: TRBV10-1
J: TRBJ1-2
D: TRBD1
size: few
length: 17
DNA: TGCGCCAGCGATCGAAAGTGGACCGGGACAGGGGACTATGGCTACACCTTC
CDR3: CASDRKWTGTGDYGYTF

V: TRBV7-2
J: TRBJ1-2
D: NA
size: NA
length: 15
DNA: TGTGCCAGCAGCCACAGGACGGCGGGGAACTATGGCTACACCTTC
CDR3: CASSHRTAGNYGYTF

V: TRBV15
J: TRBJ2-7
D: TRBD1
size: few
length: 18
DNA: TGTGCCACCAGCAGGGGTCAGGGGCCCGGGACAGGGGCCTACGAGCAGTACTTC
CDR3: CATSRGQGPGTGAYEQYF

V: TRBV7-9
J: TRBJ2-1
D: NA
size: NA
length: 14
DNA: TGTGCCACCATAGCGCGTCGCTCCTACAATGAGCAGTTCTTC
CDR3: CATIARRSYNEQFF

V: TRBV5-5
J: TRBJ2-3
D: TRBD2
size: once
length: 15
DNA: TGTGCCAGCAGCTCCACTAGCGGGGGGGGAAATACGCAGTATTTT
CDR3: CASSSTSGGGNTQYF

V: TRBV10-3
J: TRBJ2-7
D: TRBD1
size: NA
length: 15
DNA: TGTGCCATCAGTGGAACAGGGGTTGGAATCTACGAGCAGTACTTC
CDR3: CAISGTGVGIYEQYF

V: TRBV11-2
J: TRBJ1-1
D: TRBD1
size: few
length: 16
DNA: TGTGCCAGCAGCTATCGGACAGGTGGGGCGAACACTGAAGCTTTCTTT
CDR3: CASSYRTGGANTEAFF

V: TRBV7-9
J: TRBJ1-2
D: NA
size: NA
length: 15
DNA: TGTGCCAGCAGCTCCCAACAGGGTCGGGGACATGGCTACACCTTC
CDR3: CASSSQQGRGHGYTF

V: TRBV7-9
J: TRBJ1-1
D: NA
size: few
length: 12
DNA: TGTGCCAGCAGCTTAAGTCACACTGAAGCTTTCTTT
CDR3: CASSLSHTEAFF

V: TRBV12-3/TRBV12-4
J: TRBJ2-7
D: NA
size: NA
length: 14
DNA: TGTGCCAGCAGTTTCCAGACAGCTCCCTACGAGCAGTACTTC
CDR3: CASSFQTAPYEQYF

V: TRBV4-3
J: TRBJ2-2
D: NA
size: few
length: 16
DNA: TGCGCCAGCAGCCACCGGCAGGGGCTTTACACCGGGGAGCTGTTTTTT
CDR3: CASSHRQGLYTGELFF

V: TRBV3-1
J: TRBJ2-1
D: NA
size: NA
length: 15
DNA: TGTGCCAGCAGCCAAGATCGTGCCGGGGGAGATGAGCAGTTCTTC
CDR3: CASSQDRAGGDEQFF

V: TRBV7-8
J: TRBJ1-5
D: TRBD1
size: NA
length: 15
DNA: TGTGCCAGCAGAACCGGGACAGGGAGGCTTCAGCCCCAGCATTTT
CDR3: CASRTGTGRLQPQHF

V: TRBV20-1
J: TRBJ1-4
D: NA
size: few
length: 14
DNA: TGCAGTGCTAGAGTCCCACGGAATAATGAAAAACTGTTTTTT
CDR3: CSARVPRNNEKLFF

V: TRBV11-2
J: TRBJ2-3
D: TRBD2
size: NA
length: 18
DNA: TGTGCCAGCAGCCCACCAAGCCGACTAGCGGGCGGCACAGATACGCAGTATTTT
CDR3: CASSPPSRLAGGTDTQYF

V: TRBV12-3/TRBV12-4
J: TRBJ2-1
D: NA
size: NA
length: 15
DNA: TGTGCCAGCAGTTTTCGTGGCCTTAATAACAATGAGCAGTTCTTC
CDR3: CASSFRGLNNNEQFF

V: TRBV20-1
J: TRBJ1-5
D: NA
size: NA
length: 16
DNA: TGCAGTGCTAGAGATCCGGGACCATTTCCAAATCAGCCCCAGCATTTT
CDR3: CSARDPGPFPNQPQHF

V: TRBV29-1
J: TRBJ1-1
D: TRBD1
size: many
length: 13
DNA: TGCAGCGTTGCCCCACAGGGGGCCACTGAAGCTTTCTTT
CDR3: CSVAPQGATEAFF

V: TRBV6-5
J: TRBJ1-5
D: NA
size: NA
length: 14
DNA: TGTGCCAGCAGTTACGAGTACGGCAATCAGCCCCAGCATTTT
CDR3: CASSYEYGNQPQHF

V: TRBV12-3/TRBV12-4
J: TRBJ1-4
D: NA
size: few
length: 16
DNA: TGTGCCAGCAGTTCAATTTTGGGGGGTGGAGGGGAAAAACTGTTTTTT
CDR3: CASSSILGGGGEKLFF

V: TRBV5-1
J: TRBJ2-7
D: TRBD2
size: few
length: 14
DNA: TGCGCCAGCAGCCTTCTCGGGGGGTGGGACGAGCAGTACTTC
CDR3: CASSLLGGWDEQYF

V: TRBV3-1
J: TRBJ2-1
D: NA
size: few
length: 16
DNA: TGTGCCAGCAGCCAAGTCAAGGGGTACGGCCACAATGAGCAGTTCTTC
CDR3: CASSQVKGYGHNEQFF

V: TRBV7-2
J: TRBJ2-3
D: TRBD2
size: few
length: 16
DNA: TGTGCCAGCAGCTTATCAGCGGGGGGTTGGTCAGATACGCAGTATTTT
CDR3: CASSLSAGGWSDTQYF

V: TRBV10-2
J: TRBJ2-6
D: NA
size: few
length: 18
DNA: TGCGCCAGCAGTGGTGGGGCGGAAGGCCCTTCTGGGGCCAACGTCCTGACTTTC
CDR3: CASSGGAEGPSGANVLTF

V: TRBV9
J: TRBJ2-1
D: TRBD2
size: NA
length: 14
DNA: TGTGCCAGAGGAGTAGCGGGGGCGCAAGGGGAGCAGTTCTTC
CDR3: CARGVAGAQGEQFF

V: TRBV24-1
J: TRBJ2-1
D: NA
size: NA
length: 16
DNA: TGTGCCACCAGTGATTCCGCTAGCCTCTCCTACAATGAGCAGTTCTTC
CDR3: CATSDSASLSYNEQFF

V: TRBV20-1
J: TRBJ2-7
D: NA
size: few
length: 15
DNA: TGCAGTGCGGTCCCGGGACATCGGTCATCCTACGAGCAGTACTTC
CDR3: CSAVPGHRSSYEQYF

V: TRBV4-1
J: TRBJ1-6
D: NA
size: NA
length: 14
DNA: TGCGCCAGCAGCCAAGAAGTAGCAGGGAGACCCCTCCACTTT
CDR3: CASSQEVAGRPLHF

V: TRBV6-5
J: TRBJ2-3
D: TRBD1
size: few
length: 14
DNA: TGTGCCAGCAGTTACCCCACAGGGGGCGATACGCAGTATTTT
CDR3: CASSYPTGGDTQYF

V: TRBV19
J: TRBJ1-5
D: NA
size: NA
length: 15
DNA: TGTGCCAGTACTTCCCTGGACAGACTCAATCAGCCCCAGCATTTT
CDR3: CASTSLDRLNQPQHF